This T cell receptor beta chain was captured in a study of blood T cell repertoires in COVID-19 (dated by TCRdb to about 2020). For the study in its entirety: The collaborator samples originated in the United States, Italy and Spain and spanned the acute and convalescent phases of COVID-19. The material from the prospective study consisted of cDNA or gDNA derived from T cells, B-cell-depleted T cells, or PBMCs. The dataset comprised deeply sampled blood TCRbeta repertoires from subjects exposed to, actively infected with, or recovered from COVID-19. The repertoires were released in a freely available public database intended as a resource for research on the immune response to SARS-CoV-2. The samples were drawn from two sources: the first 160 participants of the ongoing ImmuneRACE study, and 950 to 1,500 subjects contributed by 6 global collaborators. Nearly every sample came with metadata listing a de-identified subject ID, COVID-19 status, age in years and sex. Where available, HLA class I and class II types were obtained from metadata supplied by the sample provider rather than from assay-based typing.

For this clone: No antigen is known for it. Base-call qualities are not available, and no considerably larger clone is one nucleotide away.

Collaborating institutions collected whole blood in K2EDTA tubes following their own protocols. Collaborator samples were shipped for TCRbeta analysis as frozen whole blood, isolated PBMCs, or DNA extracted from either sample type. Broader findings and caveats from the paper: The quantity of clinical and demographic metadata differed by source and by participant and was supplied without curation.

Trimming accounts for 2 bases at V and 6 bases at J, while the number of junction bases matched to no gene is 4. The CDR3 numbers 14 residues from cysteine through phenylalanine. The read is trimmed to its CDR3 DNA, 42 bases read in frame from base 1. The germline V gene supplies CDR1 SNHLY and CDR2 FYNNEI. TCRbeta CDR3 regions were amplified from genomic DNA by means of the immunoSEQ Assay, a bias-controlled multiplex PCR. As for the authors' bioinformatics: The number of nucleated cells in each sample was estimated from the amplification of reference gene primers within the assay. Sequence reads were collapsed and filtered to measure the absolute abundance of every unique TCRbeta CDR3 rearrangement. For each sample, productive Simpson clonality was calculated by taking the square root of Simpson's diversity index across productive rearrangements. Here the immuneACCESS table is served through TCRdb, limited to in-frame sequences with V and J called. Missing clones are a known gap in these copies; in checked studies unresolved V genes cover under half, and the rest lacks a known reason. Clonal size and the V and J genes are those of that table, whereas D and trimming came from the DNA. A total of roughly 57,000 clones appear in this sample, 80% to 95% of them only once. The ten largest clones take up 15% to 20% of the sample.

The source material was peripheral blood. The clonotype comes from an elderly man with acute or convalescent COVID-19. The chain uses TRBV2 and TRBJ1-2; 9 middle bases align to TRBD1. For the CDR3, the sequence is CASSEYRTGDGYTF. The DNA is as follows: TGTGCCAGCAGTGAATACCGGACAGGGGATGGCTACACCTTC.